A single sample gave rise to the 21 T cell receptor beta chains below, sequenced in a study of blood T cell repertoires in COVID-19. Some clones are missing from TCRdb's copy, which holds only in-frame ones; the method was immunoSEQ multiplex PCR. Among 170,000 or so clones listed, 90% to 95% were seen once. Sequencing used peripheral blood. Receptor source: a man aged 50 to 60 with acute or convalescent COVID-19.

The table lists this clone with a count of one. The rearrangement links TRBV18 to TRBJ2-2; no clear D gene. CDR1 KGHSH and CDR2 LQKENI come from the germline V gene. The CDR3 is made up of 13 amino acids. Trimming took off 9 bases at V and 1 base at J, with 9 bases between the two ends. The CDR3: CASSGQNTGELFF. CDR3 nucleotide sequence: TGTGCCAGTAGTGGGCAGAACACCGGGGAGCTGTTTTTT.

The chain has TRBV2 and TRBJ1-6; D gene uncertain. V was cut by 7 bases and J by 16 bases, with 23 bases left in between. In germline, CDR1 is SNHLY, CDR2 FYNNEI. The CDR3 runs 14 residues. In DNA, the CDR3 is TGTGCCAGCATTCGACAAGGAGGCTACGGGCTTCTCCACTTT. This codes for CASIRQGGYGLLHF.

This clone occurred a few times. V usage is TRBV19 and J usage is TRBJ1-3; 8 nucleotides line up with TRBD1. The CDR3 sequence is 14 residues long. The V gene end was trimmed by 7 bases and the J gene end by 4 bases; junction bases not matched to a gene: 6. In germline, CDR1 is LNHDA, CDR2 SQIVND (reference sequence). CDR3 sequence: CASTDRGEGNTIYF. The CDR3 coding sequence is TGTGCCAGTACTGACAGGGGCGAAGGAAACACCATATATTTT.

V gene TRBV5-6 combines with J gene TRBJ1-5; D possibly corresponds to TRBD1 (6 bases). Germline V gives CDR1 SGHDT, CDR2 YYEEEE. Trimming took 4 bases from V and 3 from J, leaving 11 bases between them. The CDR3 extends over 14 amino acids. The CDR3 sequence is CASSNGQPNQPQHF. CDR3 DNA: TGTGCCAGCAGCAACGGACAGCCCAATCAGCCCCAGCATTTT.

The V gene is TRBV28, the J gene TRBJ1-4, with D possibly being TRBD1 (5 bases). The CDR3 runs to 19 residues. Germline V CDR1 and CDR2: MDHEN, SYDVKM. V gave up 6 bases and J gave up 0 bases, with 23 bases separating them. This CDR3 is CASRLGTVTEPPTNEKLFF. DNA for the CDR3: TGTGCCAGCAGGCTAGGTACGGTGACAGAACCCCCAACTAATGAAAAACTGTTTTTT.

The chain employs TRBV9 and TRBJ2-7, with D possibly TRBD1 on 6 matching bases. Germline CDR1 and CDR2: SGDLS and YYNGEE. The CDR3 contains 13 residues. The V end was cut by 4 bases, the J end by 7 bases, with 15 bases between. The chain's CDR3 is CASSPTGSGEQYF. For the CDR3, the DNA is TGTGCCAGCAGCCCCACAGGGTCGGGGGAGCAGTACTTC.

The chain combines TRBV3-1 (or the pseudogene TRBV3-2) with TRBJ2-5; D gene uncertain. Deletions cut 4 bases from V and 2 bases from J, with 5 bases between. CDR1 LGHDT and CDR2 YNNKEL come from the germline V gene (reference sequence). The CDR3 length is 12 residues. Here the CDR3 DNA reads TGTGCCAGCAGCCGGCATCAAGAGACCCAGTACTTC. Translating it yields CASSRHQETQYF.

This clone has a single count. The V gene is TRBV7-8, the J gene TRBJ2-7, with 8 bases matching TRBD2. The V and J ends lost 4 bases and 6 bases, in that order; junction bases with no gene match: 5. CDR3 length: 13 residues. The V gene's germline CDR1 is SGHVS and CDR2 FQNEAQ. The CDR3 protein is CASSWTSLGEQYF. The CDR3 DNA reads as TGTGCCAGCAGCTGGACTAGCTTGGGCGAGCAGTACTTC.

This sequence joins TRBV12-3 or TRBV12-4 and TRBJ2-7; D not resolved. CDR3 length: 11 amino acids. V dropped 3 bases and J dropped 6 bases, with 6 bases sitting between them. DNA of the CDR3: TGTGCCAGCAGTTTTTGGGCCGAGCAGTACTTC. Encoded protein: CASSFWAEQYF.

The V and J genes are TRBV19 and TRBJ1-5, with TRBD1 as a possible D gene (6 bases). Trimming removed 3 bases from V and 5 bases from J, with 14 bases in between. The germline V gene encodes CDR1 LNHDA and CDR2 SQIVND (reference sequence). The CDR3 sequence is 15 residues long. CDR3 bases: TGTGCCAGTAGTATGCGCCCGGGACACTATCAGCCCCAGCATTTT. This sequence encodes CASSMRPGHYQPQHF.

The chain joins TRBV4-3 to TRBJ1-5; 7 bases fit TRBD1. Germline values: CDR1 LGHNA, CDR2 YSLEER. The CDR3 runs to 15 residues. V lost 0 bases, J lost 7 bases, and 6 bases stayed unmatched. The CDR3 nucleotides read TGCGCCAGCAGCCAAGATCAGGGGGTTGGACAGCCCCAGCATTTT. The encoded protein is CASSQDQGVGQPQHF.

The chain carries TRBV4-2 and TRBJ2-3; 9 nucleotides line up with TRBD2. Trimming cost V 4 bases and J 4 bases; bases outside gene matches: 6. The CDR3 length is 15 residues. Germline V lookup: CDR1 LGHNA, CDR2 YNFKEQ. The CDR3 sequence: CASSLAGVRSDTQYF. Written as DNA, the CDR3 is TGTGCCAGCAGCCTAGCGGGGGTGAGGTCAGATACGCAGTATTTT.

The chain recombines TRBV6-5 with TRBJ1-3; D call uncertain. Trimming took 5 bases from V and 2 from J, leaving 10 bases between them. Germline CDR1 and CDR2: MNHEY and SVGAGI. CDR3 size: 14 residues. In nucleotides, the CDR3 is TGTGCCAGCAGTACGACCGGGACTGGAAACACCATATATTTT. Amino acid sequence: CASSTTGTGNTIYF.

The rearrangement uses TRBV6-5 and TRBJ1-1, with D unresolved. The germline CDR1 and CDR2 sequences are MNHEY and SVGAGI. The CDR3 runs 14 residues. V was shortened by 7 bases and J by 5 bases, with 17 bases between the two germline ends. DNA for the CDR3: TGTGCCAGCACCCCGGAAGGGAGAAGGACTGAAGCTTTCTTT. Amino acid sequence: CASTPEGRRTEAFF.

The rearrangement joins TRBV28 to TRBJ1-5, with D perhaps matching TRBD1 (6 bases). Trimming cost V 6 bases and J 7 bases, with 16 bases left between them. The CDR3 has 14 amino acids. Germline CDR1 and CDR2: MDHEN and SYDVKM. The CDR3 region is CASRTPQGQQPQHF. CDR3 in DNA: TGTGCCAGCAGAACCCCACAGGGCCAACAGCCCCAGCATTTT.

This clone has only one observation. This rearrangement joins TRBV7-9 to TRBJ2-7; 8 bases line up with TRBD2. The ends lost 1 base at V and 0 bases at J; junction bases unmatched: 5. Germline CDR1 is SEHNR and CDR2 is FQNEAQ (reference sequence). This CDR3 has 16 residues. CDR3 DNA: TGTGCCAGCAGCTTAGGGCTAGCGGGCTCCTCCTACGAGCAGTACTTC. It translates to CASSLGLAGSSYEQYF. The full variable domain, completed using reference TRBV7-9 and TRBJ2-7, is DTGVSQNPRHKITKRGQNVTFRCDPISEHNRLYWYRQTLGQGPEFLTYFQNEAQLEKSRLLSDRFSAERPKGSFSTLEIQRTEQGDSAMYLCASSLGLAGSSYEQYFGPGTRLTVT.

V is TRBV18 and J is TRBJ1-1; D perhaps matches TRBD1 (6 bases). CDR1 and CDR2 from the germline V gene are KGHSH and LQKENI. Trimming removed 3 bases from V and 2 bases from J, with 7 bases in between. This CDR3 region has 13 residues. The CDR3: CASSPGHNTEAFF. CDR3 nucleotide sequence: TGTGCCAGCTCACCGGGACATAACACTGAAGCTTTCTTT.

The rearrangement links TRBV30 to TRBJ1-3; D call uncertain. Germline CDR1 GTSNPN, CDR2 SVGIG (reference sequence). The CDR3 covers 11 residues. The V gene lost 8 bases and the J gene lost 4 bases, with 9 bases spanning the gap. This CDR3 reads CAHVRGNTIYF. In nucleotides, the CDR3 is TGTGCCCACGTCCGGGGAAACACCATATATTTT.

V usage is TRBV27 and J usage is TRBJ2-7, with TRBD2 identical over 13 bases. Germline V CDR1 and CDR2: MNHEY, SMNVEV (reference sequence). The J segment lost 1 base and the V segment lost 6 bases, leaving 9 bases of the junction unmatched. This CDR3 has 17 amino acids. The CDR3 sequence is CASSHGLAGEGSYEQYF. The CDR3 bases are TGTGCCAGCAGCCACGGACTAGCGGGAGAAGGGTCCTACGAGCAGTACTTC.

The rearrangement uses TRBV7-2 and TRBJ2-2, with 13 positions matching TRBD2. Germline V gene sequence: CDR1 SGHTA, CDR2 FQGNSA. The CDR3 spans 15 residues. With V trimmed by 7 bases and J by 6 bases, 5 bases remained unmatched. The CDR3 DNA reads as TGTGCCAGCACCGGACTAGCGGGAGTGGCCGGGGAGCTGTTTTTT. It yields the protein CASTGLAGVAGELFF.

The DNA for the CDR3 is TGTGCCAGCAGAAAGGACAGGGGGCCGTACACCTTC. Its translation: CASRKDRGPYTF. The chain is built from TRBV11-2 and TRBJ1-2, with 11 positions matching TRBD1. The CDR3 extends over 12 amino acids. Losses at the gene ends were 6 bases for V and 11 bases for J; bases not matched to a gene: 5. The V gene's germline CDR1 is SGHAT and CDR2 FQNNGV.